This T cell receptor beta chain was sequenced for a study of blood T cell repertoires in COVID-19. Turning to the study itself: COVID-19 samples, acute and convalescent, were from the United States, Italy and Spain.

The CDR3 covers 13 residues. Trimming at V came to 2 bases and at J to 13 bases, leaving 10 bases not matched to a gene. Germline V gene lookup returns CDR1 GTSNPN and CDR2 SVGIG (reference sequence). In the original workflow: Scientists estimated how many nucleated cells there were by amplifying reference gene primers. The data were produced by immunoSEQ multiplex PCR, yet TCRdb's version contains in-frame clones alone and is incomplete. The V and J calls and clone size were taken over from that table, and D and trimming were inferred from the DNA. The sample has approximately 140,000 clones, about 82% seen once.

Sequencing was done on a sample of peripheral blood. The sequence was collected from a woman in her forties with active or convalescent COVID-19. The V and J genes are TRBV30 and TRBJ1-1; 10 nucleotides line up with TRBD1. The CDR3 spells CAWSPGQGYFVFF. CDR3 DNA: TGTGCCTGGAGTCCGGGACAGGGGTATTTTGTTTTCTTT. The full variable domain, rest sourced from reference TRBV30 and TRBJ1-1, is SQTIHQWPATLVQPVGSPLSLECTVEGTSNPNLYWYRQAAGRGLQLLFYSVGIGQISSEVPQNLSASRPQDRQFILSSKKLLLSDSGFYLCAWSPGQGYFVFFGQGTRLTVV.